Given below is one T cell receptor (beta chain) in context. Its antigen is still unknown. Produced via immunoSEQ multiplex PCR; TCRdb's table is partial and in-frame only. Among 45,000 to 60,000 clones listed, 70% to 85% were seen once. The source of the sample is a study of OX40 agonist ivuxolimab in advanced cancers. Study information: Each dose-escalation patient presented with hepatocellular carcinoma, melanoma, renal cell or head and neck cancer. A mean age of roughly 66 years, range roughly 20 to 85, was recorded, and 70% to 85% were male. Earlier treatment with anti-PD-1, anti-PD-L1 or anti-CTLA-4 was permitted, and less than 50% had received some. Findings of the study overall: Within 6 weeks, CD4+ and CD8+ blood T cells expanded clonally at 0.1 to 3.0 mg/kg.

The source was CD4+ or CD8+ T cells sorted from blood, collected in a trial of the OX40 agonist ivuxolimab. The TCR was taken from an adult with an advanced solid tumor such as melanoma, head and neck, liver or kidney cancer.

The CDR3 sequence is CASSYGLAGRNEQFF. As DNA, the CDR3 is TGTGCCAGCAGTTACGGACTAGCGGGAAGGAATGAGCAGTTCTTC. The V gene is TRBV6-5, the J gene TRBJ2-1; TRBD2 aligns across 12 bases. The CDR3 totals 15 residues. J gave up 7 bases and V 2 bases, and 3 bases lay outside the gene matches. CDR1 and CDR2 from the germline V gene are MNHEY and SVGAGI.